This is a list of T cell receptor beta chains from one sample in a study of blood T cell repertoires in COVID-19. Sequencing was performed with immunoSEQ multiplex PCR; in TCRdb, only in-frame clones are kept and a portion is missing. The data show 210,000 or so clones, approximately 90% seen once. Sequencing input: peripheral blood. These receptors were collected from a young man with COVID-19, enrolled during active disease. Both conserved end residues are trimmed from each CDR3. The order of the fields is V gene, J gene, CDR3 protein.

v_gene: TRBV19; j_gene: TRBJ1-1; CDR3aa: ASRYPGYTEAF
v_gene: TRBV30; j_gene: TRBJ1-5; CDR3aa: AWTPSRDRYNQPQH
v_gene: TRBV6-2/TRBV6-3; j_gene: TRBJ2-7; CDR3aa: ASSTTSYEQY
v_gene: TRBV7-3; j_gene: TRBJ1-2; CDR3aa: ASSTDRAQGGYT
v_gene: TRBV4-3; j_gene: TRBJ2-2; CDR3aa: ASSQALLGELF
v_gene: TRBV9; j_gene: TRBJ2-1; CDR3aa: ASSSRVTSGRNEQF
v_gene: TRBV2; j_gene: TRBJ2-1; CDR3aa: ASSVLNEQF
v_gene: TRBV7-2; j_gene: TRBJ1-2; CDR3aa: ASSLAQGGSNYGYT
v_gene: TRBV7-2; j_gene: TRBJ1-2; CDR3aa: ASNPYEGAGGYT
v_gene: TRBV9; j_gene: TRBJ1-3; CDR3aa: ASSINFRDSSGNTIY
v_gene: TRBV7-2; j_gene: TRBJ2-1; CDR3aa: ASSFSSTSGRVNEQF
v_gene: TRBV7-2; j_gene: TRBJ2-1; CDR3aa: ASSLSGNEQF
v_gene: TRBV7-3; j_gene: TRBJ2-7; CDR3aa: ASSLYVSGNYEQY
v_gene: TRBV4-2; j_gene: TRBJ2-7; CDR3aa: ASSQTRGQKNYEQY